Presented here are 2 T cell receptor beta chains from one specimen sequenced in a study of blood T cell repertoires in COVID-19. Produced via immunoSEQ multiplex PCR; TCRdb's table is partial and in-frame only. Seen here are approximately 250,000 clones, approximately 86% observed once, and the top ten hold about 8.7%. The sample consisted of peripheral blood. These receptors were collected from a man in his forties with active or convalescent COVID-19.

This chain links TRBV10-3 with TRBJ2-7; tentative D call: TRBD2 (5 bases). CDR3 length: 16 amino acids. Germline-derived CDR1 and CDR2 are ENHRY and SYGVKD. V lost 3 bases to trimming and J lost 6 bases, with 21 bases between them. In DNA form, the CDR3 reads TGTGCCATCAGTGATGGAAGAGGAGGAGGAGCAGTCGAGCAGTACTTC. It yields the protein CAISDGRGGGAVEQYF.

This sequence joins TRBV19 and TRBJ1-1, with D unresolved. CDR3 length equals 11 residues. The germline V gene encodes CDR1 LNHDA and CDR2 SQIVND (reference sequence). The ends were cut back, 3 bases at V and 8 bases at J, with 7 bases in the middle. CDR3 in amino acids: CASSMVTEAFF. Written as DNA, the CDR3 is TGTGCCAGTAGTATGGTGACAGAAGCTTTCTTT.